A single sample is the source of the 27 T cell receptor beta chains below, sequenced in a study of technical replicates of blood from a few donors. Method: immunoSEQ multiplex PCR; TCRdb's copy keeps in-frame clones and lacks some. The sample lists tens of thousands of clones, roughly 98% occurring once. Sequencing was performed on T cells isolated from PBMCs. The receptors here all came from a human donor in good health.

The chain joins TRBV11-3 to TRBJ2-2, with 8 bases that match TRBD2. The CDR3 contains 14 residues. CDR1 is SGHNT and CDR2 is YENEEA in the germline V gene. The chain's CDR3 is CAVEGLARTGELFF. The CDR3 DNA reads as TGTGCGGTCGAAGGACTAGCCCGAACCGGGGAGCTGTTTTTT.

J is TRBJ2-3 and V is TRBV7-2; 8 positions match TRBD2. The junction had 5 bases not matched to a gene; V was cut back by 5 bases and J by 1 base. This CDR3 has 15 residues. The germline gives CDR1 SGHTA, CDR2 FQGNSA. The DNA of the CDR3 is TGTGCCAGCAGCCCTACGACTAGCGGCACAGATACGCAGTATTTT. Translation gives CASSPTTSGTDTQYF.

The chain uses TRBV1 and TRBJ1-5. TRBV1 is reported as a pseudogene. The CDR3 loop spans 13 amino acids. Here the CDR3 reads CTSMFRSNQPQHF. CDR3 DNA: TGCACCAGCATGTTTCGGAGCAATCAGCCCCAGCATTTT.

The chain is built from TRBV5-1 and TRBJ2-4; possible D gene TRBD2, 7 bases. The V and J ends lost 5 bases and 6 bases respectively, with 15 bases between them. The CDR3 is 14 residues long. Germline assignment: CDR1 SGHRS and CDR2 YFSETQ. This CDR3 reads CASSYEGGGNIQYF. Written as DNA, the CDR3 is TGCGCCAGCAGTTACGAAGGGGGGGGAAACATTCAGTACTTC.

The rearrangement uses TRBV30 and TRBJ2-5; 7 nucleotides line up with TRBD2. Germline-derived CDR1 and CDR2 are GTSNPN and SVGIG (reference sequence). V was pared by 2 bases and J by 5 bases, with 5 bases of the junction left unmatched. The CDR3 is 13 amino acids. Written as DNA, the CDR3 is TGTGCCTGGAGTATGGGGGAGGGGGAGACCCAGTACTTC. Amino acids: CAWSMGEGETQYF.

This clone appeared a single time. The chain links TRBV4-2 to TRBJ2-7; 8 bases line up with TRBD1. Germline trimming cut 3 bases from V and 7 bases from J; bases unmatched to any gene: 14. The CDR3 extends over 16 amino acids. In germline, CDR1 is LGHNA, CDR2 YNFKEQ. CDR3 sequence (DNA): TGTGCCAGCAGCCAGGACCGGGACAGGCGCCCGGGGGAGCAGTACTTC. It encodes CASSQDRDRRPGEQYF.

This chain uses TRBV29-1 with TRBJ1-1; D is uncertain. The CDR3 spans 9 residues. V was pared by 7 bases and J by 10 bases, with 10 bases between. The germline V gene has CDR1 SQVTM and CDR2 ANQGSEA. CDR3 amino acids: CSAGSRAFF. For the CDR3, the DNA is TGCAGCGCCGGGTCTCGAGCTTTCTTT.

This chain links TRBV7-3 with TRBJ2-1; TRBD2 matches 9 bases. V lost 1 base, J lost 10 bases, and 14 bases stayed unmatched. Germline CDR1 and CDR2: SGHTA and FQGTGA. The CDR3 loop spans 17 amino acids. CDR3: CASSLIAGASGMGEQFF. DNA for the CDR3: TGTGCCAGCAGCTTAATCGCGGGGGCTAGCGGGATGGGGGAGCAGTTCTTC.

The chain couples TRBV7-2 to TRBJ1-1; 7 bases are a match to TRBD1. This CDR3 is 14 amino acids long. CDR1 and CDR2 from the germline V gene are SGHTA and FQGNSA. V was clipped by 5 bases and J by 0 bases; unmatched bases: 3. CDR3 in amino acids: CASSPTGLNTEAFF. The CDR3 DNA reads as TGTGCCAGCAGCCCGACAGGGTTGAACACTGAAGCTTTCTTT.

This clone occurred once. The V and J genes are TRBV12-5 and TRBJ2-2; perhaps TRBD2 as D (5 bases). The CDR3 runs 15 residues. The germline V gene encodes CDR1 LGHNT and CDR2 FRNRAP. V gave up 1 base and J gave up 6 bases, with 12 bases separating them. The CDR3 bases are TGTGCTAGTGGTTTGGATACTAGGGCGGCCGGGGAGCTGTTTTTT. This translates into CASGLDTRAAGELFF.

The rearrangement links TRBV9 to TRBJ2-7; 10 nucleotides match TRBD2. V trimming: 4 bases; J trimming: 2 bases; junction bases outside the gene matches: 6. The germline V gene has CDR1 SGDLS and CDR2 YYNGEE. This CDR3 region has 15 residues. CDR3 loop: CASSPSGSPTYEQYF. The DNA for the CDR3 is TGTGCCAGCAGCCCTAGCGGGAGCCCTACCTACGAGCAGTACTTC. Together with reference TRBV9 and TRBJ2-7, the CDR3 gives the full variable domain: DSGVTQTPKHLITATGQRVTLRCSPRSGDLSVYWYQQSLDQGLQFLIQYYNGEERAKGNILERFSAQQFPDLHSELNLSSLELGDSALYFCASSPSGSPTYEQYFGPGTRLTVT.

The V call is TRBV10-3, the J call TRBJ1-5; TRBD1 agrees at 8 bases. V shed 6 bases and J 2 bases; nucleotides not matched to a gene: 3. Germline CDR1 and CDR2: ENHRY and SYGVKD. This CDR3 is built from 14 residues. Here the CDR3 DNA reads TGTGCCATCAGCGGGGGACAGGGCAATCAGCCCCAGCATTTT. It translates to CAISGGQGNQPQHF.

V gene TRBV27 combines with J gene TRBJ2-5; 10 bases match TRBD1. V trimming: 5 bases; J trimming: 5 bases; junction bases outside the gene matches: 8. CDR1 is MNHEY and CDR2 is SMNVEV in the germline V gene (reference sequence). This CDR3 has 15 residues. CDR3 in amino acids: CASSPETGGRETQYF. CDR3 bases: TGTGCCAGCAGTCCCGAGACAGGGGGCAGGGAGACCCAGTACTTC.

This chain connects TRBV9 to TRBJ2-2, with D unclear. This CDR3 contains 16 residues. The V and J ends lost 0 bases and 0 bases respectively, with 9 bases between them. From germline, CDR1 is SGDLS and CDR2 YYNGEE. The CDR3, as DNA: TGTGCCAGCAGCGTAGATCCTTCCGCGAACACCGGGGAGCTGTTTTTT. Encoded protein: CASSVDPSANTGELFF.

CDR3 coding DNA: TGTGCCAGTAGTATAGGGACAGGACCCTACGAGCAGTACTTC. Protein product: CASSIGTGPYEQYF. The chain recombines TRBV19 with TRBJ2-7, with TRBD1 identical over 7 bases. The CDR3 extends over 14 amino acids. The V segment lost 1 base and the J segment 2 bases; nucleotides outside the gene matches: 2. The germline CDR1 and CDR2 sequences are LNHDA and SQIVND (reference sequence).

This rearrangement joins TRBV11-2 to TRBJ2-7, with D possibly TRBD2 on 6 matching bases. The length of the CDR3 is 15 residues. Germline assignment: CDR1 SGHAT and CDR2 FQNNGV. The germline V and J ends were trimmed by 2 bases and 1 base, with 12 bases remaining between them. As DNA, the CDR3 is TGTGCCAGCAGCTTATGGGGGGATCTTTCCTACGAGCAGTACTTC. Its translation is CASSLWGDLSYEQYF. Together with reference TRBV11-2 and TRBJ2-7, the CDR3 gives the full variable domain: EAGVAQSPRYKIIEKRQSVAFWCNPISGHATLYWYQQILGQGPKLLIQFQNNGVVDDSQLPKDRFSAERLKGVDSTLKIQPAKLEDSAVYLCASSLWGDLSYEQYFGPGTRLTVT.

The V and J genes are TRBV4-1 and TRBJ2-6, with D tentatively TRBD1 (6 bases). The CDR3 extends over 15 amino acids. The V gene's germline CDR1 is MGHRA and CDR2 YSYEKL. With 2 bases removed from V and 1 base from J, the gap between germline ends came to 6 bases. In nucleotides, the CDR3 is TGCGCCAGCAGCCAACAGGGGTCTGGGGCCAACGTCCTGACTTTC. Protein product: CASSQQGSGANVLTF.

The J gene is TRBJ1-5, the V gene TRBV27; TRBD1 is a possible D gene (6 bases). The germline CDR1 and CDR2 sequences are MNHEY and SMNVEV (reference sequence). The length of the CDR3 is 13 residues. With 2 bases removed from V and 7 bases from J, the gap between germline ends came to 9 bases. The CDR3 protein is CASSLGGRQPQHF. The CDR3 nucleotides read TGTGCCAGCAGTTTAGGGGGCAGACAGCCCCAGCATTTT.

This clone was recorded only once. The V call is TRBV6-6, the J call TRBJ2-3; 11 bases fit TRBD2. The germline V gene has CDR1 MNHNY and CDR2 SVGAGI (reference sequence). V lost 6 bases, J lost 0 bases, and 2 bases stayed unmatched. The CDR3 has 15 amino acids. The CDR3 loop is CASRWTSGSTDTQYF. The CDR3 DNA reads as TGTGCCAGCAGATGGACTAGCGGGAGCACAGATACGCAGTATTTT.

The chain couples TRBV28 to TRBJ1-4; 9 nucleotides agree with TRBD1. This CDR3 region has 16 residues. V lost 7 bases, J lost 0 bases, and 6 bases stayed unmatched. Germline lookup yields CDR1 MDHEN and CDR2 SYDVKM. Here the CDR3 DNA reads TGTGCCAGCATGACAGGGGGAGTTGCAACTAATGAAAAACTGTTTTTT. Encoded protein: CASMTGGVATNEKLFF.

The chain uses TRBV6-5 and TRBJ1-5, with D perhaps TRBD1 (5 bases). The germline V gene encodes CDR1 MNHEY and CDR2 SVGAGI. The CDR3 covers 13 residues. Trimming stripped 6 bases from V and 1 base from J, with 7 bases between. The CDR3 DNA is TGTGCCAGCAGGCAGGGAAGCAATCAGCCCCAGCATTTT. Encoded protein: CASRQGSNQPQHF.

The chain has TRBV30 and TRBJ1-5; D gene uncertain. Per germline, CDR1 GTSNPN and CDR2 SVGIG (reference sequence). The length of the CDR3 is 12 residues. V lost 8 bases and J lost 5, with 13 bases in between. The CDR3 nucleotides are TGTGCCAGTCAGGTGTACGATCAGCCCCAGCATTTT. This codes for CASQVYDQPQHF.

The sample holds one count of this clone. The chain joins TRBV4-1 to TRBJ2-3; the match to TRBD2 covers 13 bases. Germline CDR1 is MGHRA and CDR2 is YSYEKL. Trimming at V came to 5 bases and at J to 3 bases, leaving 5 bases not matched to a gene. This CDR3 region has 16 residues. The CDR3, as DNA: TGCGCCAGCAGCTCACGGGGACTAGCGGGAACAGATACGCAGTATTTT. Translating it yields CASSSRGLAGTDTQYF.

The V and J genes are TRBV4-1 and TRBJ2-1, with D hard to call. V lost 0 bases and J 6 bases, leaving 12 bases between the germline ends. Germline V gene data show CDR1 as MGHRA and CDR2 as YSYEKL. This CDR3 comprises 15 residues. DNA for the CDR3: TGCGCCAGCAGCCAAGAAGGAGCGTCTCTCAATGAGCAGTTCTTC. Translated: CASSQEGASLNEQFF.

The J gene is TRBJ1-1, the V gene TRBV11-2, with D perhaps TRBD1 (5 bases). CDR1 is SGHAT and CDR2 is FQNNGV in the germline V gene. Trimming left V 4 bases short and J 0 bases short, with 9 bases between. The CDR3 runs 14 residues. The CDR3 DNA sequence: TGTGCCAGCAGCTGGACGACAGTGAACACTGAAGCTTTCTTT. This translates into CASSWTTVNTEAFF.

This chain joins TRBV9 and TRBJ1-1, with D perhaps TRBD1 (6 bases). The V gene's germline CDR1 is SGDLS and CDR2 YYNGEE. Trimming shortened V by 3 bases and J by 3 bases, and 15 bases separated the two germline ends. CDR3 size: 15 residues. The CDR3 loop reads CASSGNRDSHTEAFF. As DNA, the CDR3 is TGTGCCAGCAGCGGAAACAGGGATTCTCACACTGAAGCTTTCTTT.

This rearrangement joins TRBV11-3 to TRBJ1-2, with 10 bases matching TRBD1. V lost 3 bases to trimming and J lost 2 bases; unmatched junction nucleotides: 6. This CDR3 spans 16 amino acids. Germline CDR1 reads SGHNT; CDR2 reads YENEEA. CDR3: CASSFSSGQGNYGYTF. For the CDR3, the DNA is TGTGCCAGCAGCTTTTCGTCGGGACAGGGGAACTATGGCTACACCTTC.